Included here is one T cell receptor (beta chain) sequence, with context. Amplification used 60 Vbeta primers and 13 Jbeta primers. Profiling relied on immunoSEQ multiplex PCR, and the TCRdb table lists in-frame clones only, not all of them. Of 90,000 to 110,000 clones listed, around 77% are singletons. The data were taken from a study of cytomegalovirus exposure and HLA in healthy donors. The germline V gene encodes CDR1 SGHAT and CDR2 FQNNGV. The ends were cut back, 0 bases at V and 2 bases at J, with 8 bases in the middle. CDR3 length: 15 residues. The V call is TRBV11-2, the J call TRBJ1-5; D perhaps matches TRBD1 (5 bases). What was sequenced was PBMCs. This TCR came from a woman between 35 and 50 years old in good health and CMV-seropositive. CDR3 amino acids: CASSLEPGGNQPQHF. The CDR3 region has the DNA TGTGCCAGCAGCTTAGAGCCGGGGGGCAATCAGCCCCAGCATTTT.